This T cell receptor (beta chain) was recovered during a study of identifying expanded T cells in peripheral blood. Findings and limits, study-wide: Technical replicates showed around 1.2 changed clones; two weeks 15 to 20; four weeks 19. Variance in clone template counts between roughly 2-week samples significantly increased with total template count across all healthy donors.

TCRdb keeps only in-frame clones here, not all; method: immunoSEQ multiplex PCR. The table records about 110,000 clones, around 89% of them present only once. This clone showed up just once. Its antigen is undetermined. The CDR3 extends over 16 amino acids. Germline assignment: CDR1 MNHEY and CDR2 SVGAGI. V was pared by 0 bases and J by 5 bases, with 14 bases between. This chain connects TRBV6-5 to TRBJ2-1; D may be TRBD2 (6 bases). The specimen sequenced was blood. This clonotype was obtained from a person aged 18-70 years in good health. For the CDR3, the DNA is TGTGCCAGCAGTTACTCCGGGCGGGGCGTCCACAATGAGCAGTTCTTC. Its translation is CASSYSGRGVHNEQFF.